Listed here are 2 T cell receptor beta chains from one sample, sequenced in a study of blood T cell repertoires in COVID-19. Sequenced by immunoSEQ multiplex PCR; TCRdb stores in-frame clones only, minus some. Of 140,000 or so clones in the sample, over 80% were seen once. Material: peripheral blood. These TCRs come from a woman aged 45-65 years with acute or convalescent COVID-19.

The CDR3 spells CASTAGEYQPQHF. DNA of the CDR3: TGTGCCAGTACAGCAGGGGAGTATCAGCCCCAGCATTTT. V and J are TRBV19 and TRBJ1-5; a possible D gene is TRBD1 (6 bases). CDR1 is LNHDA and CDR2 is SQIVND in the germline V gene (reference sequence). The V end was cut by 7 bases, the J end by 5 bases, with 12 bases between. This CDR3 contains 13 residues.

This clone was detected only a few times. The chain uses TRBV18 and TRBJ1-2, with 7 bases aligning to TRBD1. The germline V gene has CDR1 KGHSH and CDR2 LQKENI. J was trimmed by 5 bases and V by 2 bases; bases with no gene match: 5. The CDR3 is made up of 14 amino acids. Here the CDR3 reads CASSPGTDFYGYTF. As DNA, the CDR3 is TGTGCCAGCTCACCAGGGACAGATTTTTATGGCTACACCTTC.